These 9 T cell receptor beta chains were all obtained from the same sample, sequenced in a study of CD8 T cells in ankylosing spondylitis. TCRdb reprocessed the 5' RACE reads via MiXCR and lists one record per CDR3 protein. In the table there are roughly 90,000 distinct CDR3 sequences, about 8.6% of which are singletons. The sequenced sample was blood, either unsorted or a sorted T cell fraction (not recorded which). The receptor source for this set is a male donor with ankylosing spondylitis or in good health (not recorded which).

This clonotype has more than one count but fewer than ten. V is TRBV7-2 and J is TRBJ2-5, with a weak D call TRBD1 (6 bases). The CDR3 is made up of 13 amino acids. The germline V and J ends were trimmed by 3 bases and 3 bases, with 8 bases remaining between them. Germline loops: CDR1 SGHTA, CDR2 FQGNSA. The CDR3 loop reads CASSFNREETQYF. The CDR3 region has the DNA TGTGCCAGCAGCTTCAACAGGGAAGAGACCCAGTACTTC.

This clonotype has ten or more counts. J is TRBJ2-1 and V is TRBV9; 11 nucleotides agree with TRBD2. This CDR3 has 15 amino acids. The germline V gene encodes CDR1 SGDLS and CDR2 YYNGEE. J lost 7 bases, V lost 2 bases, and 5 bases had no gene match. The chain's CDR3 is CASSVSGRAANEQFF. CDR3 DNA sequence: TGTGCCAGCAGCGTTAGCGGGAGGGCCGCAAATGAGCAGTTCTTC.

This clonotype occurred a few times. The V gene is TRBV18, the J gene TRBJ2-6; no reliable D call. The CDR3 is made up of 14 amino acids. Trimming took off 6 bases at V and 2 bases at J, with 8 bases between the two ends. CDR1 is KGHSH and CDR2 is LQKENI in the germline V gene. CDR3 residues: CASSLGTGANVLTF. CDR3 coding DNA: TGTGCCAGCTCCCTTGGCACTGGGGCCAACGTCCTGACTTTC.

The table lists this clonotype with a few counts. The chain has TRBV12-3 or TRBV12-4 and TRBJ1-2; D gene unclear. The CDR3 length is 12 residues. The V and J ends lost 5 bases and 4 bases respectively, with 8 bases between them. Here the CDR3 DNA reads TGTGCCAGCAGTGGACCCTTCTATGGCTACACCTTC. It specifies CASSGPFYGYTF.

Only one count was recorded for this clonotype. V gene TRBV6-2 or TRBV6-3 combines with J gene TRBJ1-2; perhaps TRBD1 as D (5 bases). There are 13 residues in the CDR3. V shed 8 bases and J shed 7 bases, with 17 bases lying between them. Germline-derived CDR1 and CDR2 are MNHEY and SVGEGT. The CDR3 protein is CASSGRGDRGYTF. DNA for the CDR3: TGTGCCAGCTCCGGGAGGGGAGACCGTGGCTACACCTTC.

This clonotype has at least ten counts. The V gene is TRBV6-2 or TRBV6-3, the J gene TRBJ1-1; unclear D gene. Trimming removed 6 bases at V and 1 base at J, with 9 bases between. The CDR3 runs to 13 residues. Germline V gene data show CDR1 as MNHEY and CDR2 as SVGEGT. CDR3 nucleotides: TGTGCCAGCAGCATCTGGGGGAACACTGAAGCTTTCTTT. Residues: CASSIWGNTEAFF.

J is TRBJ2-3 and V is TRBV7-9; TRBD2 matches at 7 bases. V was pared by 5 bases and J by 1 base, with 9 bases of the junction left unmatched. CDR1 is SEHNR and CDR2 is FQNEAQ in the germline V gene (reference sequence). The CDR3 runs 16 residues. CDR3 coding DNA: TGTGCCAGCAGCCAGGAACGACTAGCTCGCACAGATACGCAGTATTTT. Protein: CASSQERLARTDTQYF.

This clonotype has ten or more counts. The gene calls are TRBV10-3 and TRBJ2-3; weak D call: TRBD2 (6 bases). Trimming stripped 9 bases from V and 2 bases from J, with 9 bases between. The CDR3 contains 12 residues. CDR1 and CDR2 (germline): ENHRY, SYGVKD. The CDR3 sequence is CAIGRDTDTQYF. DNA for the CDR3: TGTGCCATTGGGCGGGACACAGATACGCAGTATTTT.

This clonotype was counted a few times. The rearrangement joins TRBV18 to TRBJ2-7; D unclear. Between the trimmed V and J ends, which lost 2 bases and 1 base, there was a span of 12 bases. CDR1 and CDR2 from the germline V gene are KGHSH and LQKENI. The CDR3 consists of 15 residues. In nucleotides, the CDR3 is TGTGCCAGCTCACCAGGAATGATTTTATCCTACGAGCAGTACTTC. Its protein is CASSPGMILSYEQYF.